Shown below are 8 T cell receptor beta chains from a single sample sequenced in a study of siplizumab effects on memory and regulatory T cells. The repertoire was sequenced with immunoSEQ multiplex PCR; TCRdb's copy has only in-frame clones and lacks some. The data show under 150,000 clones, around 94% seen once. Sequencing input: non-Treg CD4+ T cells sorted from blood. Receptor source: a human donor in good health.

This sequence joins TRBV2 and TRBJ1-1, with D uncertain. The CDR3 loop spans 13 amino acids. Germline CDR1 and CDR2: SNHLY and FYNNEI. Trimming left V 6 bases short and J 0 bases short, with 8 bases between. The CDR3 region has the DNA TGTGCCAGCAGCAGTAAGTTGAACACTGAAGCTTTCTTT. Translation gives CASSSKLNTEAFF.

This sequence joins TRBV7-9 and TRBJ1-6; TRBD1 matches 7 bases. The CDR3 has 14 amino acids. From germline, CDR1 is SEHNR and CDR2 FQNEAQ (reference sequence). Trimming at V came to 3 bases and at J to 9 bases, leaving 5 bases not matched to a gene. CDR3 in DNA: TGTGCCAGCAGCTTTCAGAGACAGGGTTCACCCCTCCACTTT. Its translation is CASSFQRQGSPLHF. Full variable domain (remainder filled in from reference TRBV7-9 and TRBJ1-6): DTGVSQNPRHKITKRGQNVTFRCDPISEHNRLYWYRQTLGQGPEFLTYFQNEAQLEKSRLLSDRFSAERPKGSFSTLEIQRTEQGDSAMYLCASSFQRQGSPLHFGNGTRLTVT.

The V and J genes are TRBV10-1 and TRBJ1-4, with D unresolved. Trimming left V 6 bases short and J 0 bases short, with 11 bases between. The V gene's germline CDR1 is WNHNN and CDR2 SYGVQD (reference sequence). The CDR3 runs 15 residues. The CDR3 loop reads CASSKTGATNEKLFF. In DNA form, the CDR3 reads TGCGCCAGCAGCAAAACGGGTGCAACTAATGAAAAACTGTTTTTT.

The chain joins TRBV6-6 to TRBJ2-7; D is ambiguous. The germline gives CDR1 MNHNY, CDR2 SVGAGI (reference sequence). The length of the CDR3 is 15 residues. The V end was cut by 2 bases, the J end by 0 bases, with 11 bases between. Here the CDR3 DNA reads TGTGCCAGCAGTTACGGGCAGAGTGCCTCCTACGAGCAGTACTTC. Translating it yields CASSYGQSASYEQYF.

J is TRBJ1-5 and V is TRBV19, with 8 bases that match TRBD1. Germline CDR1 is LNHDA and CDR2 is SQIVND (reference sequence). The CDR3 totals 14 residues. The ends lost 4 bases at V and 16 bases at J; junction bases unmatched: 15. This CDR3 reads CASSKDRERLPPHF. The CDR3 nucleotides are TGTGCCAGTAGTAAGGACAGGGAAAGGCTTCCCCCCCATTTT.

CDR3 protein: CASSMGRQGANVLTF. In DNA, the CDR3 is TGTGCCAGTAGTATGGGTCGTCAGGGGGCCAACGTCCTGACTTTC. The rearrangement joins TRBV19 to TRBJ2-6; D is ambiguous. The V end was cut by 3 bases, the J end by 4 bases, with 10 bases between. Germline CDR1 LNHDA, CDR2 SQIVND (reference sequence). The CDR3 length is 15 residues.

The chain is built from TRBV7-9 and TRBJ2-1; D not resolved. From germline, CDR1 is SEHNR and CDR2 FQNEAQ (reference sequence). This CDR3 has 16 residues. Trimming removed 5 bases from V and 4 bases from J, with 18 bases in between. The CDR3: CASSPYQADPYNEQFF. CDR3 sequence (DNA): TGTGCCAGCAGCCCCTACCAGGCTGACCCGTACAATGAGCAGTTCTTC.

The gene calls are TRBV5-1 and TRBJ2-7, with 11 bases identical to TRBD2. The CDR3 loop spans 16 amino acids. Losses at the gene ends were 3 bases for V and 9 bases for J; bases not matched to a gene: 14. Germline values: CDR1 SGHRS, CDR2 YFSETQ. The CDR3 spells CASSSGGTSGSTRQYF. In DNA, the CDR3 is TGCGCCAGCAGCTCAGGCGGGACTAGCGGCTCTACGAGGCAGTACTTC.